A single sample gave rise to the 17 T cell receptor beta chains below, sequenced in a study of Ad26.COV2.S vaccination and SARS-CoV-2 variants. The sample's treatment: 19 received Ad26.COV2.S at low or high dose, single or two shots; roughly 5 received placebo; per-sample allocation not given. The investigators took samples on day 63 after the first vaccine or placebo injection. The protocol was immunoSEQ multiplex PCR, while the TCRdb copy is restricted to in-frame clones and leaves out a portion. This repertoire shows around 300,000 clones, about nine tenths found once; its top ten account for 6.4%. Sample: peripheral blood, taken in a trial of Ad26.COV2.S vaccine versus placebo. The receptors here all came from a person aged 18 to 65 who received the Ad26.COV2.S COVID-19 vaccine or a placebo.

This chain uses TRBV11-1 with TRBJ1-1, with D possibly TRBD1 on 5 matching bases. The CDR3 has 16 amino acids. Looked up from germline, CDR1 is SGHAT and CDR2 is FQDESV (reference sequence). Trimming took 1 base from V and 0 from J, leaving 12 bases between them. The CDR3 DNA is TGTGCCAGCAGCTTAGAGGCAGGGCGGATGAACACTGAAGCTTTCTTT. Translating gives CASSLEAGRMNTEAFF.

A single count supports this clone. The J gene is TRBJ2-5, the V gene TRBV6-5; weak D call: TRBD1 (6 bases). The CDR3 extends over 14 amino acids. Per germline, CDR1 MNHEY and CDR2 SVGAGI. The germline V and J ends were trimmed by 8 bases and 5 bases, with 18 bases remaining between them. The CDR3 reads CASGLGGSGETQYF. In DNA form, the CDR3 reads TGTGCCAGCGGTCTAGGGGGATCGGGGGAGACCCAGTACTTC.

The chain links TRBV30 to TRBJ1-2; D remains unclear. Trimming cost V 8 bases and J 3 bases, with 22 bases left between them. From germline, CDR1 is GTSNPN and CDR2 SVGIG (reference sequence). The CDR3 totals 15 residues. The CDR3 loop reads CAQNQVGIWDYGYTF. CDR3 DNA: TGTGCCCAAAATCAGGTGGGGATTTGGGACTATGGCTACACCTTC. Variable domain in full (rest from reference TRBV30 and TRBJ1-2): SQTIHQWPATLVQPVGSPLSLECTVEGTSNPNLYWYRQAAGRGLQLLFYSVGIGQISSEVPQNLSASRPQDRQFILSSKKLLLSDSGFYLCAQNQVGIWDYGYTFGSGTRLTVV.

The chain uses TRBV9 and TRBJ1-1; 9 bases line up with TRBD1. Germline V gene sequence: CDR1 SGDLS, CDR2 YYNGEE. This CDR3 is built from 15 residues. The J segment lost 5 bases and the V segment lost 2 bases, leaving 7 bases of the junction unmatched. This CDR3 reads CASSVTGTGRTEAFF. The DNA of the CDR3 is TGTGCCAGCAGCGTTACCGGGACAGGGAGAACTGAAGCTTTCTTT.

The V gene is TRBV19, the J gene TRBJ1-5; D not resolved. The ends were cut back, 8 bases at V and 0 bases at J, with 11 bases in the middle. The germline gives CDR1 LNHDA, CDR2 SQIVND (reference sequence). This CDR3 has 14 amino acids. The DNA of the CDR3 is TGTGCCAGTTCCCTACACATTAGCAATCAGCCCCAGCATTTT. It specifies CASSLHISNQPQHF.

This clone was seen only once. The CDR3: CASSTPTSEAFF. CDR3 nucleotide sequence: TGTGCCAGCTCAACTCCGACAAGTGAAGCTTTCTTT. V usage is TRBV18 and J usage is TRBJ1-1; D unresolved. The germline gives CDR1 KGHSH, CDR2 LQKENI. The CDR3 consists of 12 residues. The germline V and J ends were trimmed by 5 bases and 7 bases, with 11 bases remaining between them.

This clone turned up a few times. The rearrangement uses TRBV15 and TRBJ1-2, with 7 nucleotides matching TRBD1. This CDR3 region has 15 residues. V dropped 5 bases and J dropped 3; count of bases not matched to a gene: 9. CDR1 and CDR2 from the germline V gene are LNHNV and YYDKDF (reference sequence). The CDR3 sequence: CATSGGSGTDYGYTF. The CDR3 coding sequence is TGTGCCACCAGCGGAGGATCCGGGACAGACTATGGCTACACCTTC.

This chain uses TRBV4-3 with TRBJ1-2; D is ambiguous. Germline CDR1 LGHNA, CDR2 YSLEER. The CDR3 length is 15 residues. The ends were cut back, 1 base at V and 4 bases at J, with 13 bases in the middle. In DNA, the CDR3 is TGCGCCAGCAGCCAAGTTCGTCGGGATTCCTATGGCTACACCTTC. Its translation is CASSQVRRDSYGYTF.

This clone was counted once. The rearrangement links TRBV9 to TRBJ1-5; TRBD1 might be the D (5 bases). This CDR3 is 16 amino acids long. Trimming removed 0 bases at V and 3 bases at J, with 13 bases between. The germline gives CDR1 SGDLS, CDR2 YYNGEE. CDR3: CASSVDIRGANQPQHF. The CDR3 DNA is TGTGCCAGCAGCGTAGACATCAGAGGGGCCAATCAGCCCCAGCATTTT.

The chain is built from TRBV7-3 and TRBJ2-2; the match to TRBD2 covers 8 bases. CDR1 is SGHTA, CDR2 FQGTGA, per germline. The length of the CDR3 is 15 residues. J lost 7 bases, V lost 5 bases, and 9 bases had no gene match. DNA of the CDR3: TGTGCCAGCAGCCCAAGCGGGAGTAGGGGCGGGGAGCTGTTTTTT. Translating it yields CASSPSGSRGGELFF. Combining the CDR3 with reference TRBV7-3 and TRBJ2-2 gives the whole variable domain GAGVSQTPSNKVTEKGKYVELRCDPISGHTALYWYRQSLGQGPEFLIYFQGTGAADDSGLPNDRFFAVRPEGSVSTLKIQRTERGDSAVYLCASSPSGSRGGELFFGEGSRLTVL.

The genes are TRBV9 and TRBJ1-5; no clear D gene. This CDR3 comprises 13 residues. Between the trimmed V and J ends, which lost 3 bases and 3 bases, there was a span of 7 bases. Germline values: CDR1 SGDLS, CDR2 YYNGEE. CDR3 nucleotide sequence: TGTGCCAGCAGCGCGGAGTTCAATCAGCCCCAGCATTTT. This codes for CASSAEFNQPQHF.

The J gene is TRBJ2-1, the V gene TRBV28, with no clear D. Deletions cut 5 bases from V and 8 bases from J, with 4 bases between. CDR1 and CDR2 (germline): MDHEN, SYDVKM. This CDR3 has 10 amino acids. CDR3 DNA sequence: TGTGCCAGCAGTCATTATGAGCAGTTCTTC. As protein: CASSHYEQFF.

The chain is built from TRBV19 and TRBJ1-5; 7 bases align to TRBD1. Unmatched junction bases numbered 6, after V lost 6 bases and J lost 1 base. Germline assignment: CDR1 LNHDA and CDR2 SQIVND (reference sequence). The CDR3 is 15 residues long. The CDR3 protein is CASRRAQGSNQPQHF. CDR3 in DNA: TGTGCCAGTAGGCGGGCACAGGGGAGCAATCAGCCCCAGCATTTT.

The chain carries TRBV9 and TRBJ2-1; 14 nucleotides align to TRBD2. The CDR3 is 15 amino acids. Trimming cost V 3 bases and J 7 bases; bases outside gene matches: 3. The germline V gene encodes CDR1 SGDLS and CDR2 YYNGEE. This CDR3 reads CASSGGTSGSNEQFF. The CDR3 DNA reads TGTGCCAGCAGCGGAGGGACTAGCGGGAGTAATGAGCAGTTCTTC.

The V gene is TRBV5-1, the J gene TRBJ1-3, with D unclear. CDR1 is SGHRS and CDR2 is YFSETQ in the germline V gene. CDR3 length: 13 amino acids. Trimming pared 0 bases from V and 4 bases from J, leaving 5 bases between. The CDR3, as DNA: TGCGCCAGCAGCTTGGAGGGCGGAAACACCATATATTTT. Translation gives CASSLEGGNTIYF.

V is TRBV21-1 and J is TRBJ2-3; the table's D call TRBD2 went unverified against the DNA. TRBV21-1 is flagged as a pseudogene. CDR3 length: 16 amino acids. CDR3 bases: TGTGCCAGCAGCAAAGAGGGACTAGCGGGAGTGGATACGCAGTATTTT. Protein sequence: CASSKEGLAGVDTQYF.

This chain connects TRBV5-6 to TRBJ1-6; D is unclear. The V gene lost 3 bases and the J gene lost 6 bases, with 10 bases spanning the gap. The CDR3 sequence is 14 residues long. Germline assignment: CDR1 SGHDT and CDR2 YYEEEE. CDR3 bases: TGTGCCAGCAGCTCCCGGGCCCTTAATTCACCCCTCCACTTT. Its protein product is CASSSRALNSPLHF.